Given below is one T cell receptor (beta chain) in context. Its antigen is unidentified. The source of the sample is a study of blood T cells in healthy people across ages. Study-wide results and limits: Naive CD4+ cell counts and diversity both ran higher in long-lived than in aged donors.

The ends were cut back, 3 bases at V and 2 bases at J, with 7 bases in the middle. The germline V gene has CDR1 SGDLS and CDR2 YYNGEE. CDR3 size: 13 residues. Then a second PCR, running roughly 7 to 11 cycles, was carried out with a sample-barcoded 5' primer and a J-beta primer mix. Per-sample output comprised a minimum of 3 million paired-end reads containing CDR3. MiXCR, run by TCRdb on the 5' RACE reads, gives a single entry per CDR3 protein. The table includes 1.5 million to 2 million distinct CDR3 sequences, roughly 50% detected once. V usage is TRBV9 and J usage is TRBJ2-3, with D uncertain. The sample taken for sequencing was blood. The clonotype comes from a woman in her 40s in good health. This CDR3 is CASSGAPTDTQYF. The CDR3 DNA sequence: TGTGCCAGCAGCGGGGCCCCCACAGATACGCAGTATTTT.